Following are 13 T cell receptor beta chains from one sample sequenced in a study of regulatory T cells in long-lasting Graves disease. Through Arm-PCR of CDR3 regions and iRepertoire HTBI primers, TCR beta libraries were built. From the multiplex PCR reads, TCRdb called clonotypes with MiXCR, one entry per CDR3 protein. The table includes fewer than 450,000 distinct CDR3 sequences, about a quarter detected once. The time point is: persistent/refractory GD, antithyroid drugs over 5 years with positive TRAb. Preparation of the TCR library used RNA extracted from PBMCs. The sequences come from peripheral blood mononuclear cells (PBMCs), collected when the disease was refractory, from a patient treated with antithyroid drugs. These receptors were taken from a female donor with Graves disease.

This clonotype was observed a few times. The V call is TRBV11-1, the J call TRBJ1-1; 9 nucleotides line up with TRBD1. Germline V lookup: CDR1 SGHAT, CDR2 FQDESV (reference sequence). Unmatched junction bases numbered 8, after V lost 5 bases and J lost 1 base. The CDR3 is 16 amino acids. This chain's CDR3 is CASSLQGARANTEAFF. CDR3 sequence (DNA): TGTGCCAGCAGCCTACAGGGGGCCAGGGCGAACACTGAAGCTTTCTTT.

This clonotype was recorded many times. This sequence joins TRBV28 and TRBJ1-5; D gene ambiguous. CDR3 length: 13 residues. The germline V gene encodes CDR1 MDHEN and CDR2 SYDVKM. The V end lost 1 base, the J end lost 7 bases, and 8 bases lay between the germline ends. The CDR3 sequence is CASSLLGFQPQHF. CDR3 sequence (DNA): TGTGCCAGCAGTTTATTAGGGTTCCAGCCCCAGCATTTT.

This clonotype was detected a few times. The chain employs TRBV20-1 and TRBJ2-7; D possibly corresponds to TRBD2 (5 bases). Trimming pared 7 bases from V and 5 bases from J, leaving 15 bases between. This CDR3 has 12 amino acids. CDR1 is DFQATT and CDR2 is SNEGSKA in the germline V gene (reference sequence). CDR3 DNA sequence: TGCAGTGGCACTCGGGGAGAAGACGAGCAGTACTTC. This codes for CSGTRGEDEQYF.

This clonotype has ten or more counts. The chain joins TRBV28 to TRBJ2-5; D gene uncertain. Looked up from germline, CDR1 is MDHEN and CDR2 is SYDVKM. The CDR3 is made up of 13 amino acids. V shed 6 bases and J shed 2 bases, with 10 bases lying between them. CDR3 region: CASRPRWQETQYF. The DNA for the CDR3 is TGTGCCAGCAGACCTAGATGGCAAGAGACCCAGTACTTC.

This chain uses TRBV29-1 with TRBJ1-4; a possible D gene is TRBD1 (5 bases). Germline CDR1 and CDR2: SQVTM and ANQGSEA. CDR3 size: 12 residues. The CDR3 region has the DNA TGCAGTGCCTCGCGGGGCCGAGAAAAACTGTTTTTT. Residues: CSASRGREKLFF.

This clonotype has at least ten counts. The V call is TRBV6-5, the J call TRBJ1-4; no firm D call. Germline assignment: CDR1 MNHEY and CDR2 SVGAGI. The CDR3 has 13 residues. V dropped 2 bases and J dropped 4 bases, with 5 bases sitting between them. The CDR3 DNA reads as TGTGCCAGCAGTTACGGTGGTAATGAAAAACTGTTTTTT. Residues: CASSYGGNEKLFF.

This clonotype was counted a few times. The chain recombines TRBV20-1 with TRBJ1-5, with D possibly matching TRBD1 (6 bases). This CDR3 comprises 13 residues. Per the germline V gene, CDR1 is DFQATT and CDR2 is SNEGSKA (reference sequence). The V end was cut by 5 bases, the J end by 3 bases, with 11 bases between. Here the CDR3 reads CSAVGTNNQPQHF. The CDR3 coding sequence is TGCAGTGCTGTGGGGACAAACAATCAGCCCCAGCATTTT.

This clonotype was counted between two and nine times. The chain employs TRBV15 and TRBJ1-2; 7 nucleotides agree with TRBD1. After removal of 3 bases from V and 4 bases from J, the junction contained 8 bases not matched to a gene. Germline-derived CDR1 and CDR2 are LNHNV and YYDKDF (reference sequence). The CDR3 runs 15 residues. DNA for the CDR3: TGTGCCACCAGCAGGGACCGAGGACAGGTCTATGGCTACACCTTC. Translation gives CATSRDRGQVYGYTF.

This clonotype was detected ten times or more. The V and J genes are TRBV28 and TRBJ2-2, with TRBD1 identical over 9 bases. The V gene's germline CDR1 is MDHEN and CDR2 SYDVKM. The J segment lost 6 bases and the V segment lost 5 bases, leaving 7 bases of the junction unmatched. This CDR3 has 15 residues. CDR3 nucleotide sequence: TGTGCCAGCAGTGTGACAGGGGGTAGTGCCGGGGAGCTGTTTTTT. It is translated as CASSVTGGSAGELFF.

The V call is TRBV28, the J call TRBJ1-1; the D gene is possibly TRBD1 (5 bases). The ends were cut back, 6 bases at V and 0 bases at J, with 11 bases in the middle. This CDR3 is 14 amino acids long. Per the germline V gene, CDR1 is MDHEN and CDR2 is SYDVKM. CDR3 coding DNA: TGTGCCAGCAGGCGGGGCGAGTTGAACACTGAAGCTTTCTTT. It is translated as CASRRGELNTEAFF. The complete variable domain, with remaining parts taken from reference TRBV28 and TRBJ1-1, reads DVKVTQSSRYLVKRTGEKVFLECVQDMDHENMFWYRQDPGLGLRLIYFSYDVKMKEKGDIPEGYSVSREKKERFSLILESASTNQTSMYLCASRRGELNTEAFFGQGTRLTVV.

This clonotype came up many times. V usage is TRBV2 and J usage is TRBJ1-1, with D unclear. The ends were cut back, 0 bases at V and 7 bases at J, with 9 bases in the middle. Germline V CDR1 and CDR2: SNHLY, FYNNEI. The CDR3 sequence is 13 residues long. This chain's CDR3 is CASSEAPGREAFF. The CDR3 nucleotides read TGTGCCAGCAGTGAAGCTCCGGGCCGTGAAGCTTTCTTT.

This clonotype was detected a few times. The gene calls are TRBV19 and TRBJ2-4, with unresolved D. The CDR3 is 16 amino acids. Trimming stripped 5 bases from V and 1 base from J, with 15 bases between. Germline V gene data show CDR1 as LNHDA and CDR2 as SQIVND (reference sequence). DNA for the CDR3: TGTGCCAGTAGTGTATCTAGGTGGCGCGCCAAAAACATTCAGTACTTC. Translated, it gives CASSVSRWRAKNIQYF.

This clonotype has a count of ten or more. This chain uses TRBV5-1 with TRBJ1-1, with D perhaps matching TRBD1 (6 bases). V was pared by 3 bases and J by 3 bases, with 27 bases between. The CDR3 spans 19 residues. CDR1 SGHRS and CDR2 YFSETQ come from the germline V gene. CDR3 DNA sequence: TGCGCCAGCAGCTACCAAGGGACAAATGTAGACGAAGATCACACTGAAGCTTTCTTT. Encoded protein: CASSYQGTNVDEDHTEAFF.